Listed below are T cell receptor beta chains from one sample, sequenced in a study of blood T cell repertoires in COVID-19. Sequencing was performed with immunoSEQ multiplex PCR; in TCRdb, only in-frame clones are kept and a portion is missing. The sample includes about 220,000 clones, 82% seen only once; the top ten take 3% to 4%. The material sequenced was PBMCs or T cells enriched from blood (not recorded which). The receptors were sampled from a woman aged 55-69 years who had recovered from COVID-19. The CDR3 runs from the conserved cysteine through the conserved F or W. D genes are given only for firm matches. A clone size is listed for some rows: how often the clone was seen (once, few, many), or a class if it is expanded.

d_call	v_call	clone_size	cdr3_length	j_call	cdr3_nt	cdr3_aa
TRBD1	TRBV11-2	-	15	TRBJ1-2	TGTGCCAGCAGCTTCTCCGGTGGACAGGGCAGTGGCTACACCTTC	CASSFSGGQGSGYTF
TRBD2	TRBV5-5	-	15	TRBJ2-3	TGTGCCAGCAGCTCTGGACTAGGAGGCACAGATACGCAGTATTTT	CASSSGLGGTDTQYF
TRBD2	TRBV18	-	16	TRBJ2-3	TGTGCCAGCTCACCACCGACTAGCGGGAAAGTAGATACGCAGTATTTT	CASSPPTSGKVDTQYF
-	TRBV10-3	-	14	TRBJ1-2	TGTGCCATCAGTGACACCAGGGTTACGGATGGCTACACCTTC	CAISDTRVTDGYTF
TRBD2	TRBV7-2	once	16	TRBJ2-1	TGTGCCAGCAGCTTAGGGCGGGGACTATCCTACAATGAGCAGTTCTTC	CASSLGRGLSYNEQFF
-	TRBV2	-	14	TRBJ1-4	TGTGCCAGCAGTCTGACAGTCGGTGACGAAAAACTGTTTTTT	CASSLTVGDEKLFF
TRBD2	TRBV5-1	-	15	TRBJ2-7	TGCGCCAGCAGCTTGGGTAGGCTAGCGGGAGAAGAGCAGTACTTC	CASSLGRLAGEEQYF
-	TRBV27	-	17	TRBJ2-6	TGTGCCAGCAGTTTAGCGTGGGCGGGCTCTGGGGCCAACGTCCTGACTTTC	CASSLAWAGSGANVLTF
TRBD1	TRBV6-5	-	12	TRBJ1-2	TGTGCCAGTCCGGACAGGGACTATGGCTACACCTTC	CASPDRDYGYTF
TRBD2	TRBV7-2	-	17	TRBJ2-3	TGTGCCAGCAGCTACCGCGGGACTAGCGGGACCACAGATACGCAGTATTTT	CASSYRGTSGTTDTQYF
-	TRBV6-5	-	15	TRBJ2-2	TGTGCCAGCACACAGATAGGAATGGGCACCGGGGAGCTGTTTTTT	CASTQIGMGTGELFF
-	TRBV2	-	15	TRBJ1-6	TGTGCCAGCAGAGGGGAGGCAGGGAGTAATTCACCCCTCCACTTT	CASRGEAGSNSPLHF
TRBD2	TRBV4-2	-	16	TRBJ2-7	TGTGCCAGCAGCCCTAGGACTAGCGGGGTCCTTGGGGAGCAGTACTTC	CASSPRTSGVLGEQYF
-	TRBV5-1	-	14	TRBJ1-1	TGCGCCAGCAGCTTGGACGGGGTGCGAGGTGAAGCTTTCTTT	CASSLDGVRGEAFF
TRBD2	TRBV5-1	-	14	TRBJ2-3	TGCGCCAGCAGCTCGGTAGCGGGAGAAGATACGCAGTATTTT	CASSSVAGEDTQYF
-	TRBV7-2	-	15	TRBJ1-1	TGTGCCAGCACCCCCTCCTTGGGCGGGTACACTGAAGCTTTCTTT	CASTPSLGGYTEAFF
TRBD1	TRBV18	-	16	TRBJ1-6	TGTGCCAGCTCACCAAGGACAGGGGCGGATAATTCACCCCTCCACTTT	CASSPRTGADNSPLHF
TRBD2	TRBV19	-	15	TRBJ2-2	TGTGCCAGTACCTTGGGACTAGCGGAGACCGGGGAGCTGTTTTTT	CASTLGLAETGELFF
-	TRBV6-2/TRBV6-3	-	16	TRBJ2-3	TGTGCCAGCAGTTACGGTTCGGGTAGCGGCACAGATACGCAGTATTTT	CASSYGSGSGTDTQYF
TRBD1	TRBV6-6	-	16	TRBJ2-3	TGTGCCAGCAGTTACTCCCGACAGGGTAGGACAGATACGCAGTATTTT	CASSYSRQGRTDTQYF
-	TRBV6-5	-	14	TRBJ1-6	TGTGCCAGCAGCCCCCGGGAGTCGGATTCACCCCTCCACTTT	CASSPRESDSPLHF
-	TRBV27	-	15	TRBJ1-2	TGTGCCAGCAGTCTACAGTTGATGGGGAGCTATGGCTACACCTTC	CASSLQLMGSYGYTF
TRBD1	TRBV2	-	14	TRBJ1-6	TGTGCCAGCAACCGGGACAGGGAATTTTCACCCCTCCACTTT	CASNRDREFSPLHF
TRBD1	TRBV19	-	13	TRBJ1-1	TGTGCCAGTAGGGACAGGGCCGGCACTGAAGCTTTCTTT	CASRDRAGTEAFF
-	TRBV7-9	-	15	TRBJ1-6	TGTGCCAGCAGCTTATCTGGGGGCCGTAATTCACCCCTCCACTTT	CASSLSGGRNSPLHF
-	TRBV15	few	14	TRBJ1-2	TGTGCCACCAGCGGCCGGGACATGCTTAGTGGCTACACCTTC	CATSGRDMLSGYTF
-	TRBV5-5	-	15	TRBJ1-2	TGTGCCAGCAGCTTGGAGTGGCAGTCTAACTATGGCTACACCTTC	CASSLEWQSNYGYTF
-	TRBV30	-	13	TRBJ1-1	TGTGCCTGGAGTATCGCCAGTAACACTGAAGCTTTCTTT	CAWSIASNTEAFF
TRBD2	TRBV10-3	-	13	TRBJ2-7	TGTGCCATCAGCGCTAGCGGGGGTGACGAGCAGTACTTC	CAISASGGDEQYF
TRBD2	TRBV5-1	-	15	TRBJ2-7	TGCGCCAGCAGCTTGGCCGGGACTAGCGGGAGCGAGCAGTACTTC	CASSLAGTSGSEQYF
TRBD2	TRBV15	-	16	TRBJ2-3	TGTGCCACCAGCAGAGATCGAGCGGGAGTTAAAGATACGCAGTATTTT	CATSRDRAGVKDTQYF
-	TRBV6-1	few	13	TRBJ1-2	TGTGCCAGCAGTGAATTGGAGGGTAGTGGCTACACCTTC	CASSELEGSGYTF
-	TRBV25-1	-	14	TRBJ1-4	TGTGCCAGCAGCCGGGATTCAACTAATGAAAAACTGTTTTTT	CASSRDSTNEKLFF
TRBD1	TRBV4-1	few	16	TRBJ2-7	TGCGCCAGCAGCCAAGACTGGGGACAGGGGGTGTACGAGCAGTACTTC	CASSQDWGQGVYEQYF
TRBD1	TRBV5-6	-	16	TRBJ2-5	TGTGCCAGCAGCTTGGCGGCAGGGGGATATCAAGAGACCCAGTACTTC	CASSLAAGGYQETQYF
-	TRBV29-1	-	13	TRBJ2-5	TGCAGCGCCAAAGACGGGGGTCGAGAGACCCAGTACTTC	CSAKDGGRETQYF
TRBD1	TRBV30	-	13	TRBJ1-6	TGTGCCTGGAGTAGGGGCAGGGGGTCACCCCTCCACTTT	CAWSRGRGSPLHF
-	TRBV3-1/TRBV3-2	-	15	TRBJ2-1	TGTGCCAGCAGCCAAGAGGCCAGGGGCGGCAATGAGCAGTTCTTC	CASSQEARGGNEQFF
-	TRBV5-1	-	15	TRBJ1-2	TGCGCCAGCAGCAAAACTCAGGGGATTGATCTGGGTGGGACCTTC	CASSKTQGIDLGGTF
-	TRBV11-1	-	13	TRBJ1-1	TGTGCCAGCAGCGCGGGATATAGCACTGAAGCTTTCTTT	CASSAGYSTEAFF
-	TRBV12-3/TRBV12-4	-	13	TRBJ2-5	TGTGCCAGCAGCCCCCCGGGCCAAGAGACCCAGTACTTC	CASSPPGQETQYF
TRBD1	TRBV6-7	-	20	TRBJ1-6	TGTGCCAGCAGTTACTCGAAGGACAGGGAAGGTTGGAGCGAACGTTCACCCCTCCACTTT	CASSYSKDREGWSERSPLHF
-	TRBV6-5	-	14	TRBJ1-4	TGTGCCAGCAGGGGGGAGGTCGGGAATGAAAAACTGTTTTTT	CASRGEVGNEKLFF
-	TRBV5-3	-	15	TRBJ2-7	TGTGCCAGAAGCTTGCGTGAAACAGCAGCCTACGAGCAGTACTTC	CARSLRETAAYEQYF
TRBD1	TRBV7-2	-	15	TRBJ1-4	TGTGCCAGCAGCTTAGCAGGGGGCCGGAATGAAAAACTGTTTTTT	CASSLAGGRNEKLFF
TRBD2	TRBV28	few	18	TRBJ2-7	TGTGCCAGCAGTTCGGGACTAGCGTTCTCCCCAGGTCGGTCCGAGCAGTACTTC	CASSSGLAFSPGRSEQYF
TRBD2	TRBV6-6	-	15	TRBJ2-3	TGTGCCAGCAGCTCCGGACTAGCGGGAGAAGATACGCAGTATTTT	CASSSGLAGEDTQYF
TRBD1	TRBV7-9	-	16	TRBJ2-1	TGTGCCAGCAGCCCCCTCCCGGACAGGGGATCCCATGAGCAGTTCTTC	CASSPLPDRGSHEQFF
TRBD2	TRBV7-2	-	17	TRBJ2-3	TGTGCCAGCAGCTTAGACGGGCTAGCGGGGCGCACAGATACGCAGTATTTT	CASSLDGLAGRTDTQYF